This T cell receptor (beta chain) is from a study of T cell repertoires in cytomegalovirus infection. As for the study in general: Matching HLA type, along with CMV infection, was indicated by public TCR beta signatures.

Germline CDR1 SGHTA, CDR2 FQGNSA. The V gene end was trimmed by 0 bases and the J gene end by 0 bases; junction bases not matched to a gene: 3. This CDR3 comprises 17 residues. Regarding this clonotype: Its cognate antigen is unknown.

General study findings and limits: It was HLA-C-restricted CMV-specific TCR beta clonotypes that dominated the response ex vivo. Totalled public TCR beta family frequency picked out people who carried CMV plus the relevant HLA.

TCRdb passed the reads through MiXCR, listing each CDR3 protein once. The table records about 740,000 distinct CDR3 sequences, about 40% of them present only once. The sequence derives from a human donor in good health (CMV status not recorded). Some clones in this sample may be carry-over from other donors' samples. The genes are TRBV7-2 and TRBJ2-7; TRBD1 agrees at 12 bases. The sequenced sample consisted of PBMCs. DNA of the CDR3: TGTGCCAGCAGCTTAGCTGGGACAGGGGGCTTCTCCTACGAGCAGTACTTC. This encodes CASSLAGTGGFSYEQYF.